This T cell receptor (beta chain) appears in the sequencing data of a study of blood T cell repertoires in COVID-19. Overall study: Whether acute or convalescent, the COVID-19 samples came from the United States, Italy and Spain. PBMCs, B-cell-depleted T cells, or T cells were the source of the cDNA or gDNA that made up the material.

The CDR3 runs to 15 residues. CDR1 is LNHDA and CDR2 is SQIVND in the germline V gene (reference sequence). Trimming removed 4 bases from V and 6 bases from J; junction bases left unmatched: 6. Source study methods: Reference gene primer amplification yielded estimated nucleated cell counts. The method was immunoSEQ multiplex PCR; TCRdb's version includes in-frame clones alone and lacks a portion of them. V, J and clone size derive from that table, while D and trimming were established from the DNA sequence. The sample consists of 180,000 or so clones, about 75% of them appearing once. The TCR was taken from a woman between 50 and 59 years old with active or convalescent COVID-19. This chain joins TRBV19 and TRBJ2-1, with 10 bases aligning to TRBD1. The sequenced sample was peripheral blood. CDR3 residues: CASSRDRGGSNEQFF. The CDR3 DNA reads TGTGCCAGTAGTAGGGACAGGGGTGGTAGCAATGAGCAGTTCTTC.